The 6 T cell receptor beta chains below were found in one sample sequenced in a study of blood T cell repertoires in COVID-19. Some clones are missing from TCRdb's copy, which holds only in-frame ones; the method was immunoSEQ multiplex PCR. The sample carries some 250,000 clones, 88% recorded once. The sample taken for sequencing was peripheral blood. Source of these receptors: a woman between 25 and 40 years old with acute or convalescent COVID-19.

CDR3 nucleotides: TGTGCCAGCAGAAATACAGGATCCCGCACAGATACGCAGTATTTT. The encoded protein is CASRNTGSRTDTQYF. This chain links TRBV25-1 with TRBJ2-3; D is possibly TRBD1 (5 bases). The CDR3 runs to 15 residues. V lost 6 bases to trimming and J lost 1 base, with 14 bases between them. The V gene's germline CDR1 is MGHDK and CDR2 SYGVNS.

The chain employs TRBV5-1 and TRBJ2-1, with a weak D call TRBD1 (5 bases). The germline V gene has CDR1 SGHRS and CDR2 YFSETQ. The V gene lost 4 bases and the J gene lost 3 bases, with 17 bases spanning the gap. The CDR3 consists of 16 residues. The CDR3 is CASSTDTGLLYNEQFF. As DNA, the CDR3 is TGCGCCAGCAGCACGGACACTGGGTTGCTCTACAATGAGCAGTTCTTC.

This chain links TRBV15 with TRBJ2-7; 13 bases fit TRBD2. The V gene's germline CDR1 is LNHNV and CDR2 YYDKDF (reference sequence). The CDR3 has 16 residues. The V and J ends lost 0 bases and 7 bases, in that order; junction bases with no gene match: 6. The CDR3 DNA reads TGTGCCACCAGCAGAGAGCCGGGACTAGCGGGGCAAGAGCAGTACTTC. Its protein is CATSREPGLAGQEQYF. Drawing the rest from reference TRBV15 and TRBJ2-7, the complete variable domain is DAMVIQNPRYQVTQFGKPVTLSCSQTLNHNVMYWYQQKSSQAPKLLFHYYDKDFNNEADTPDNFQSRRPNTSFCFLDIRSPGLGDTAMYLCATSREPGLAGQEQYFGPGTRLTVT.

This clone has more than one count but fewer than ten. The chain combines TRBV14 with TRBJ1-2, with 7 bases matching TRBD1. CDR1 is SGHDN, CDR2 FVKESK, per germline. This CDR3 has 15 residues. With 0 bases clipped from V and 8 bases from J, the junction kept 9 bases outside the gene matches. CDR3 nucleotide sequence: TGTGCCAGCAGCCAAGATCGAGGGGGCGGCGGAGGCTACACCTTC. It encodes CASSQDRGGGGGYTF.

The chain joins TRBV5-6 to TRBJ2-7, with 10 bases identical to TRBD1. The CDR3 runs 15 residues. V was pared by 5 bases and J by 2 bases, with 7 bases of the junction left unmatched. Germline values: CDR1 SGHDT, CDR2 YYEEEE. This CDR3 is CASSFRGTGAYEQYF. The CDR3 bases are TGTGCCAGCAGTTTTCGGGGGACAGGGGCCTACGAGCAGTACTTC.

The count of this clone is one. The rearrangement joins TRBV5-1 to TRBJ2-6; 10 bases agree with TRBD2. CDR3 length equals 19 residues. Germline-derived CDR1 and CDR2 are SGHRS and YFSETQ. Trimming removed 4 bases from V and 4 bases from J; junction bases left unmatched: 14. This CDR3 is CASSPSGASGRAGANVLTF. The DNA of the CDR3 is TGCGCCAGCAGCCCCTCCGGGGCTAGCGGGAGAGCGGGGGCCAACGTCCTGACTTTC.